What follows are 14 T cell receptor beta chains derived from one specimen sequenced in a study of post-analysis software for immune sequencing data. Overall study findings and caveats: Comparison of patients with controls showed about 5 TRBV segments more frequent in patients, TRBV5-6, TRBV5-1 and TRBV20-1 among them.

No antigen is known for these receptors. The TCR beta cDNA libraries carried unique molecular identifiers. TCRdb processed the PCR reads anew with MiXCR; each CDR3 protein has one entry. The sample records about 460,000 distinct CDR3 sequences, less than 45% being singletons. Sequenced material: blood. The receptors here all came from a girl between 5 and 17 years old with multiple sclerosis.

The table lists this clonotype with a few counts. The chain is built from TRBV5-4 and TRBJ1-5, with 8 nucleotides matching TRBD1. Germline CDR1 is SGHNT and CDR2 is YYREEE (reference sequence). This CDR3 has 14 residues. V shed 2 bases and J 5 bases; nucleotides not matched to a gene: 3. The CDR3 sequence: CASSFQGADQPQHF. CDR3 DNA sequence: TGTGCCAGCAGCTTTCAGGGGGCTGATCAGCCCCAGCATTTT.

This clonotype turned up a few times. The chain is built from TRBV7-3 and TRBJ2-6, with TRBD1 matching 12 bases. Germline CDR1 and CDR2: SGHTA and FQGTGA. This CDR3 region has 17 residues. The junction had 6 bases not matched to a gene; V was cut back by 5 bases and J by 4 bases. The CDR3 loop is CASSKPGQGAGANVLTF. The CDR3 nucleotides read TGTGCCAGCAGCAAACCGGGACAGGGGGCAGGGGCCAACGTCCTGACTTTC.

The chain uses TRBV12-3 or TRBV12-4 and TRBJ2-1, with 7 bases lining up with TRBD1. Trimming removed 3 bases from V and 6 bases from J; junction bases left unmatched: 5. The CDR3 extends over 14 amino acids. The CDR3 coding sequence is TGTGCCAGCAGTTTTACGGGACAGACCAATGAGCAGTTCTTC. Amino acids: CASSFTGQTNEQFF.

This clonotype was seen only a few times. This rearrangement joins TRBV29-1 to TRBJ2-4, with TRBD1 identical over 10 bases. Trimming removed 6 bases from V and 8 bases from J; junction bases left unmatched: 19. From germline, CDR1 is SQVTM and CDR2 ANQGSEA. The CDR3 spans 17 residues. This chain's CDR3 is CSVVEEGTGAVSDIQYF. DNA of the CDR3: TGCAGCGTAGTTGAAGAGGGGACAGGGGCGGTTTCGGACATTCAGTACTTC.

This clonotype was observed a few times. The chain couples TRBV14 to TRBJ1-1; D call uncertain. The CDR3 totals 13 residues. Trimming removed 4 bases from V and 0 bases from J, with 6 bases in between. Germline CDR1 is SGHDN and CDR2 is FVKESK. This CDR3 reads CASSRELNTEAFF. The CDR3, as DNA: TGTGCCAGCAGCCGAGAACTGAACACTGAAGCTTTCTTT.

Notes on this clonotype: The junction departs from germline at one end; a sequencing error may be responsible. CDR3: CAISGAVGQGAYSEQFF. The CDR3 nucleotides are TGTGCCATCAGTGGAGCCGTGGGACAGGGGGCCTACAGTGAGCAGTTCTTC. This rearrangement joins TRBV10-3 to TRBJ2-1; 12 bases are a match to TRBD1. This CDR3 comprises 17 residues. Per the germline V gene, CDR1 is ENHRY and CDR2 is SYGVKD.

This clonotype has only a few counts. The chain couples TRBV29-1 to TRBJ2-5; D remains unclear. The CDR3 is 14 amino acids. CDR1 and CDR2 (germline): SQVTM, ANQGSEA. Trimming cost V 3 bases and J 5 bases, with 16 bases left between them. This chain's CDR3 is CSVEAELARETQYF. CDR3 coding DNA: TGCAGCGTTGAGGCCGAACTCGCACGGGAGACCCAGTACTTC.

This clonotype has more than one count but fewer than ten. CDR3 protein: CASSTQREVPDEQFF. CDR3 nucleotide sequence: TGTGCCAGCAGCACCCAGCGGGAGGTTCCTGATGAGCAGTTCTTC. The chain recombines TRBV7-3 with TRBJ2-1; 9 bases are a match to TRBD2. Germline values: CDR1 SGHTA, CDR2 FQGTGA. J gave up 8 bases and V 5 bases, and 10 bases lay outside the gene matches. The CDR3 extends over 15 amino acids. Filled out from reference TRBV7-3 and TRBJ2-1, the complete variable domain reads GAGVSQTPSNKVTEKGKYVELRCDPISGHTALYWYRQSLGQGPEFLIYFQGTGAADDSGLPNDRFFAVRPEGSVSTLKIQRTERGDSAVYLCASSTQREVPDEQFFGPGTRLTVL.

The rearrangement joins TRBV5-1 to TRBJ2-6; D is possibly TRBD1 (6 bases). Trimming removed 4 bases at V and 2 bases at J, with 10 bases between. This CDR3 comprises 15 residues. CDR1 is SGHRS and CDR2 is YFSETQ in the germline V gene. As DNA, the CDR3 is TGCGCCAGCAGCCTACCAGGGGCTGGGGCCAACGTCCTGACTTTC. Protein sequence: CASSLPGAGANVLTF.

J is TRBJ2-1 and V is TRBV5-1, with D tentatively TRBD2 (6 bases). V was cut by 1 base and J by 1 base, with 12 bases left in between. The CDR3 has 16 amino acids. Germline V gene data show CDR1 as SGHRS and CDR2 as YFSETQ. The CDR3 nucleotides read TGCGCCAGCAGCTTGCGGGGGATGGCATCCTACAATGAGCAGTTCTTC. It encodes CASSLRGMASYNEQFF.

This clonotype turned up a few times. The rearrangement uses TRBV30 and TRBJ2-7; TRBD1 is a possible D gene (5 bases). The germline V gene has CDR1 GTSNPN and CDR2 SVGIG (reference sequence). There are 13 residues in the CDR3. V gave up 1 base and J gave up 2 bases, with 9 bases separating them. The CDR3 here is CAWSDRWPYEQYF. The CDR3 DNA sequence: TGTGCCTGGAGTGACAGGTGGCCCTACGAGCAGTACTTC.

This clonotype was picked up many times. The V gene is TRBV6-1, the J gene TRBJ1-1; TRBD1 is a possible D gene (5 bases). The CDR3 has 11 residues. Per the germline V gene, CDR1 is MNHNS and CDR2 is SASEGT. Trimming left V 7 bases short and J 7 bases short, with 10 bases between. CDR3 sequence reads: CASMYRIEAFF. Written as DNA, the CDR3 is TGTGCCAGCATGTACAGGATTGAAGCTTTCTTT.

A note on this clonotype: A much bigger clone sits one base away, suggesting this may be a read error. The chain employs TRBV13 and TRBJ2-7, with no clear D. The CDR3 is 14 amino acids. The germline gives CDR1 PRHDT, CDR2 FYEKMQ (reference sequence). Trimming stripped 1 base from V and 2 bases from J, with 9 bases between. The CDR3 DNA is TGTGCCAGCAGCTTAGAAGGGCTAACCTACGAGCAGTACTTC. Protein sequence: CASSLEGLTYEQYF.

The chain carries TRBV20-1 and TRBJ2-7; no reliable D call. CDR1 is DFQATT, CDR2 SNEGSKA, per germline (reference sequence). V lost 7 bases and J 2 bases, leaving 12 bases between the germline ends. The CDR3 runs 12 residues. The CDR3 protein is CSELVGPYEQYF. The CDR3 nucleotides are TGCAGTGAACTCGTCGGTCCCTACGAGCAGTACTTC.